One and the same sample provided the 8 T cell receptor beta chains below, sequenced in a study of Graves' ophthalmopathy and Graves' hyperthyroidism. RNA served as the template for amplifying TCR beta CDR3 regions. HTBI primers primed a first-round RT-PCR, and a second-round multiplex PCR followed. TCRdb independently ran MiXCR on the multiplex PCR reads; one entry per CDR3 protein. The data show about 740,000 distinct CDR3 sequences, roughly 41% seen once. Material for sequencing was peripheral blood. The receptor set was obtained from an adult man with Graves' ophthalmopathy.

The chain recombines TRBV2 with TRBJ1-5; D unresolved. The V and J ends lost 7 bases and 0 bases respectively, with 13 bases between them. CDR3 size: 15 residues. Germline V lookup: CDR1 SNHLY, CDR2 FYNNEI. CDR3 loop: CASKKDGPSNQPQHF. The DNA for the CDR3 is TGTGCCAGCAAAAAGGACGGACCTAGCAATCAGCCCCAGCATTTT.

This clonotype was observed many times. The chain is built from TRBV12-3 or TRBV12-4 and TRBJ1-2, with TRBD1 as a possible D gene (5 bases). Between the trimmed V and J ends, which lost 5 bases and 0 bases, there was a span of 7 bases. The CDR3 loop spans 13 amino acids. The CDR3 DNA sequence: TGTGCCAGCAGTGCGGGGGCTAACTATGGCTACACCTTC. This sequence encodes CASSAGANYGYTF.

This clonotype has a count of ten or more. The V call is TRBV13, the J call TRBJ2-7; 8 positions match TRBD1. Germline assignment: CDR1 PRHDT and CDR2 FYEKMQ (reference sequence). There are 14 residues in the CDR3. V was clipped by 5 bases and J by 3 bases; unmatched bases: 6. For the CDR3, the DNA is TGTGCCAGCAGCGGTGGGGACAGGCTCTACGAGCAGTACTTC. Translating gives CASSGGDRLYEQYF.

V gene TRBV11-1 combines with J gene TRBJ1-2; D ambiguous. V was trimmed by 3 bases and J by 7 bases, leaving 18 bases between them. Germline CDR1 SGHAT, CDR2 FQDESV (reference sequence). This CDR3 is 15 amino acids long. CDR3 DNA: TGTGCCAGCAGCTTGGGGAGGCAGGCCGCACCTGGCTACACCTTC. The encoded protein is CASSLGRQAAPGYTF.

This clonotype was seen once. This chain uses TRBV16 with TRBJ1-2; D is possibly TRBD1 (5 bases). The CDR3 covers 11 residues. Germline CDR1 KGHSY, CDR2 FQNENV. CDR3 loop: CDRPTDYGYTF. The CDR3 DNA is TGTGACAGGCCCACGGACTATGGCTACACCTTC.

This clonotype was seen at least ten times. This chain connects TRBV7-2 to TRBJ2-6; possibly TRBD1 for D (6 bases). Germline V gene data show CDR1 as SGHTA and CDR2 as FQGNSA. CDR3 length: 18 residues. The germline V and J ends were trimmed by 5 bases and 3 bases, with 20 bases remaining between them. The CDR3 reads CASSIATGRSGGANVLTF. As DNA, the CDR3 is TGTGCCAGCAGCATCGCGACAGGCCGCTCCGGTGGGGCCAACGTCCTGACTTTC.

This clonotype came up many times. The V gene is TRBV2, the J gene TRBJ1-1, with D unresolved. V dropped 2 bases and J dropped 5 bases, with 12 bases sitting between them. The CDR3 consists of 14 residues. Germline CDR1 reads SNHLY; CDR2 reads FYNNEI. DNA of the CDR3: TGTGCCAGCAGTGAATATTCGGGAGGGACTGAAGCTTTCTTT. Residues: CASSEYSGGTEAFF.

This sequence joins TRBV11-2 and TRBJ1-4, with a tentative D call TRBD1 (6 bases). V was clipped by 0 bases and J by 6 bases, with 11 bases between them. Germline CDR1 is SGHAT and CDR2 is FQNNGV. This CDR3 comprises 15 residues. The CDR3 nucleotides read TGTGCCAGCAGCTTAGATGGGGGCGTTTATGAAAAACTGTTTTTT. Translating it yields CASSLDGGVYEKLFF.